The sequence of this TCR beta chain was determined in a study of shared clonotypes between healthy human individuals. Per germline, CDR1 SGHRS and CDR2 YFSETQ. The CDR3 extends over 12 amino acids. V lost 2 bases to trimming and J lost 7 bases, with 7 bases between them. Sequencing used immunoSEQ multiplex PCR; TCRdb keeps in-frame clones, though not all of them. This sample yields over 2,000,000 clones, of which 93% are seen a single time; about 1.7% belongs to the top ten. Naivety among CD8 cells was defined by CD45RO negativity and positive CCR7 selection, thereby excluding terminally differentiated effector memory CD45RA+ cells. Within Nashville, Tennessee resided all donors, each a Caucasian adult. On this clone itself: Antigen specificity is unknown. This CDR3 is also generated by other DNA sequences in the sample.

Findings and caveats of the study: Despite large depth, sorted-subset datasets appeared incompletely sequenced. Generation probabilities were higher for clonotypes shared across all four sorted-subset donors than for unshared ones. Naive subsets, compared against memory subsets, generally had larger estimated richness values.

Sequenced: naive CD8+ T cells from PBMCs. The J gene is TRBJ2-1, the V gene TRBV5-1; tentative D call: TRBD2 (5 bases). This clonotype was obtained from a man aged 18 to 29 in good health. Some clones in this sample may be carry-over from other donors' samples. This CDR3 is CASSLGLNEQFF. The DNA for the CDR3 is TGCGCCAGCAGCTTAGGACTTAATGAGCAGTTCTTC.